The subject of this entry is one T cell receptor (beta chain). These data are taken from a study of T cell changes during pregnancy in multiple sclerosis. CDR1 MNHEY and CDR2 SMNVEV come from the germline V gene (reference sequence). The CDR3 covers 12 residues. V trimming: 6 bases; J trimming: 8 bases; junction bases outside the gene matches: 6. Libraries were prepared by immunoSEQ multiplex PCR; TCRdb keeps only in-frame clonotypes and omits some of them. The table records over 50,000 clones, 91% of them present only once. This sequence originates from a female donor in good health, enrolled as a control in a pregnancy study. The V call is TRBV27, the J call TRBJ1-2, with 7 nucleotides matching TRBD1. The sample was peripheral blood, taken in the third trimester of pregnancy. The CDR3 is CASRSGTVGYTF. Here the CDR3 DNA reads TGTGCCAGCAGATCCGGGACAGTGGGCTACACCTTC.